These 5 T cell receptor beta chains were all obtained from the same sample, sequenced in a study of blood T cell repertoires in COVID-19. Here immunoSEQ multiplex PCR was the method, and the copy in TCRdb shows in-frame clones only, minus some. The sample has roughly 350,000 clones; more than 85% are singletons. Sequenced input: PBMCs or T cells enriched from blood (not recorded which). These receptors were obtained from a woman between 25 and 40 years old who had recovered from COVID-19.

CDR3 sequence: CASSQGLRIAGGYEQYF. The CDR3 region has the DNA TGCGCCAGCAGCCAAGGTCTGCGAATAGCGGGAGGGTACGAGCAGTACTTC. The chain combines TRBV4-1 with TRBJ2-7; 11 bases line up with TRBD2. This CDR3 has 17 amino acids. Trimming removed 1 base from V and 4 bases from J; junction bases left unmatched: 9. Germline V CDR1 and CDR2: MGHRA, YSYEKL.

The chain recombines TRBV18 with TRBJ1-4, with 7 bases identical to TRBD1. Germline V gives CDR1 KGHSH, CDR2 LQKENI. The CDR3 contains 17 residues. V lost 6 bases, J lost 8 bases, and 18 bases stayed unmatched. CDR3 nucleotide sequence: TGTGCCAGCTCCCAAAGAGAAAGGGGGCGCGGACGGGAAAAACTGTTTTTT. Residues: CASSQRERGRGREKLFF.

This clone is a singleton in its sample. The rearrangement links TRBV28 to TRBJ2-3; possible D gene TRBD1, 7 bases. Germline values: CDR1 MDHEN, CDR2 SYDVKM. The CDR3 is 14 residues long. The V end lost 6 bases, the J end lost 6 bases, and 16 bases lay between the germline ends. The CDR3 loop is CASSPGGGRDTQYF. DNA of the CDR3: TGTGCCAGCAGCCCAGGGGGTGGGAGGGATACGCAGTATTTT.

The CDR3 region has the DNA TGTGCCAGCAGCTTCGCCGGGACTAGCGGGAGTATGGGGAGAGATGAGCAGTTCTTC. Its translation: CASSFAGTSGSMGRDEQFF. The chain combines TRBV11-3 with TRBJ2-1; 14 bases match TRBD2. The germline V gene has CDR1 SGHNT and CDR2 YENEEA. The J segment lost 8 bases and the V segment lost 3 bases, leaving 15 bases of the junction unmatched. The CDR3 loop spans 19 amino acids.

The V gene is TRBV9, the J gene TRBJ2-5, with D possibly TRBD2 on 7 matching bases. V lost 0 bases to trimming and J lost 5 bases, with 14 bases between them. Germline-derived CDR1 and CDR2 are SGDLS and YYNGEE. The CDR3 sequence is 15 residues long. The CDR3 loop is CASSVAPGGKETQYF. CDR3 DNA: TGTGCCAGCAGCGTAGCCCCGGGGGGCAAGGAGACCCAGTACTTC.